The 20 T cell receptor beta chains below all came from one sample that was sequenced in a study of CD8+CD57+ T cells in acquired aplastic anemia. Genomic DNA served as template for TCR beta VDJ and CDR3 profiling. Via MiXCR, TCRdb re-called the reads, giving one row per CDR3 protein. The profile shows some 200,000 distinct CDR3 sequences, over 55% of them singletons. Input material: sorted CD4+, CD8+, or CD8+CD57+ T cells (not recorded which) from PBMCs. The source is a human donor in good health.

To note about this clonotype: At one boundary the junction diverges from the germline segment, which might be a read error. CDR3 region: CASSLGRGPTTDTQYF. DNA of the CDR3: TGTGCTAGCAGCTTGGGGCGGGGGCCTACCACAGATACGCAGTATTTT. V gene TRBV7-7 combines with J gene TRBJ2-3; D possibly corresponds to TRBD2 (7 bases). Germline CDR1 SSHAT, CDR2 FNYEAQ (reference sequence). The CDR3 extends over 16 amino acids.

The chain uses TRBV7-9 and TRBJ1-1; D not certain. The CDR3 is made up of 14 amino acids. Germline loops: CDR1 SEHNR, CDR2 FQNEAQ (reference sequence). Trimming removed 5 bases from V and 1 base from J, with 11 bases in between. DNA for the CDR3: TGTGCCAGCAGCCTACAGCGTACGAACACTGAAGCTTTCTTT. Translation: CASSLQRTNTEAFF.

V is TRBV29-1 and J is TRBJ2-5, with D tentatively TRBD1 (6 bases). This CDR3 spans 12 amino acids. V lost 5 bases, J lost 5 bases, and 12 bases lay in between. Germline loops: CDR1 SQVTM, CDR2 ANQGSEA. The CDR3 spells CSVQQGRETQYF. The CDR3 DNA sequence: TGCAGCGTTCAACAGGGCCGGGAGACCCAGTACTTC.

As concerns this clonotype: Germline and junction disagree at one end, which may indicate a read error. This chain joins TRBV4-1 and TRBJ1-1; TRBD1 might be the D (6 bases). The length of the CDR3 is 16 residues. Germline V CDR1 and CDR2: MGHRA, YSYEKL. This chain's CDR3 is CASSQVWTDANIEAFF. CDR3 coding DNA: TGCGCCAGCAGCCAAGTTTGGACAGATGCGAACATTGAAGCTTTCTTT.

V and J are TRBV20-1 and TRBJ1-3, with unresolved D. V dropped 0 bases and J dropped 0 bases, with 9 bases sitting between them. The CDR3 has 15 amino acids. Per the germline V gene, CDR1 is DFQATT and CDR2 is SNEGSKA (reference sequence). CDR3 nucleotide sequence: TGCAGTGCTAGAGATTACCGCGACTCTGGAAACACCATATATTTT. Protein: CSARDYRDSGNTIYF.

This clonotype was picked up a small number of times. This rearrangement joins TRBV18 to TRBJ2-1; D not resolved. The length of the CDR3 is 16 residues. The germline gives CDR1 KGHSH, CDR2 LQKENI. V was trimmed by 0 bases and J by 4 bases, leaving 13 bases between them. The CDR3 reads CASSPPAENPYNEQFF. CDR3 bases: TGTGCCAGCTCACCACCGGCGGAGAACCCTTACAATGAGCAGTTCTTC.

The table lists this clonotype with a few counts. The chain's CDR3 is CASSVGGSHYEQYF. As DNA, the CDR3 is TGTGCCAGCAGCGTAGGTGGTAGCCACTACGAGCAGTACTTC. The rearrangement joins TRBV9 to TRBJ2-7; unclear D gene. Per the germline V gene, CDR1 is SGDLS and CDR2 is YYNGEE. V was shortened by 0 bases and J by 3 bases, with 10 bases between the two germline ends. The CDR3 has 14 residues.

This clonotype was observed at least ten times. This sequence joins TRBV19 and TRBJ2-7; possibly TRBD2 for D (7 bases). Germline V lookup: CDR1 LNHDA, CDR2 SQIVND (reference sequence). The V end was cut by 5 bases, the J end by 5 bases, with 16 bases between. This CDR3 is built from 14 residues. CDR3 residues: CASSYTGGANEQYF. CDR3 nucleotide sequence: TGTGCCAGTAGTTACACTGGGGGGGCCAACGAGCAGTACTTC.

Concerning this clonotype itself: The final CDR3 position lacks the conserved phenylalanine or tryptophan, pointing to a likely read error. Because the CDR3's place on the DNA is in doubt, the DNA is left out and the CDR3 is given as listed by TCRdb. This chain uses TRBV19 with TRBJ2-7. CDR1 and CDR2 (germline): LNHDA, SQIVND (reference sequence). Including both end residues, the CDR3 is 8 amino acids long. CDR3 amino acids: CASRTTVL.

As regards this clonotype: Given the absence of the conserved phenylalanine or tryptophan at the CDR3 end, a read error is likely. No DNA is shown, since the ends of the CDR3 on it are uncertain; the CDR3 is the one TCRdb lists. V gene TRBV4-1 combines with J gene TRBJ2-5. The CDR3 is 9 amino acids in total, end residues counted. Germline lookup yields CDR1 MGHRA and CDR2 YSYEKL. The CDR3 region is CASSEIKGT.

CDR3 loop: CASSIGLGQDNEQFF. The CDR3 nucleotides are TGTGCCAGTAGTATAGGACTGGGACAGGACAATGAGCAGTTCTTC. The rearrangement joins TRBV19 to TRBJ2-1, with 8 bases lining up with TRBD1. The V segment lost 1 base and the J segment 5 bases; nucleotides outside the gene matches: 4. The CDR3 loop spans 15 amino acids. Germline assignment: CDR1 LNHDA and CDR2 SQIVND (reference sequence).

Many counts were recorded for this clonotype. This chain uses TRBV9 with TRBJ2-7; possibly TRBD1 for D (6 bases). The CDR3 has 17 residues. The germline V gene has CDR1 SGDLS and CDR2 YYNGEE. The V and J ends lost 1 base and 4 bases respectively, with 21 bases between them. CDR3 protein: CASSVSPGDTYQYEQYF. In DNA, the CDR3 is TGTGCCAGCAGCGTATCCCCAGGGGATACGTACCAGTACGAGCAGTACTTC.

The chain joins TRBV29-1 to TRBJ2-7, with 7 bases matching TRBD1. The CDR3 sequence is 13 residues long. The germline V gene encodes CDR1 SQVTM and CDR2 ANQGSEA. J lost 0 bases, V lost 7 bases, and 6 bases had no gene match. The CDR3 DNA follows: TGCAGCGCGATCAGGGACAGCTCCTACGAGCAGTACTTC. Translating it yields CSAIRDSSYEQYF.

V gene TRBV20-1 combines with J gene TRBJ2-5; the D is unclear. Trimming shortened V by 0 bases and J by 6 bases, and 8 bases separated the two germline ends. This CDR3 region has 12 residues. Per the germline V gene, CDR1 is DFQATT and CDR2 is SNEGSKA (reference sequence). CDR3 sequence (DNA): TGCAGTGCTAGAGAGGGCGATAAGACCCAGTACTTC. Amino acid sequence: CSAREGDKTQYF.

This clonotype was recorded at least ten times. The CDR3 reads CSASATARYGYTF. The CDR3 bases are TGCAGTGCTAGTGCCACCGCCAGGTATGGCTACACCTTC. The genes are TRBV20-1 and TRBJ1-2; D remains unclear. The CDR3 contains 13 residues. V was pared by 3 bases and J by 5 bases, with 13 bases between. Germline V gives CDR1 DFQATT, CDR2 SNEGSKA (reference sequence).

The V gene is TRBV7-8, the J gene TRBJ2-5; 7 positions agree with TRBD1. The length of the CDR3 is 16 residues. V gave up 6 bases and J gave up 4 bases; unmatched junction bases: 14. Looked up from germline, CDR1 is SGHVS and CDR2 is FQNEAQ. CDR3: CASSLRSGTAGETQYF. The CDR3, as DNA: TGTGCCAGCAGTTTGCGATCCGGGACAGCCGGAGAGACCCAGTACTTC. Variable domain in full (rest from reference TRBV7-8 and TRBJ2-5): GAGVSQSPRYKVAKRGQDVALRCDPISGHVSLFWYQQALGQGPEFLTYFQNEAQLDKSGLPSDRFFAERPEGSVSTLKIQRTQQEDSAVYLCASSLRSGTAGETQYFGPGTRLLVL.

The sample holds a few counts of this clonotype. The genes are TRBV7-9 and TRBJ1-1; D possibly corresponds to TRBD1 (5 bases). The germline V gene has CDR1 SEHNR and CDR2 FQNEAQ (reference sequence). The CDR3 runs 15 residues. V was clipped by 4 bases and J by 2 bases, with 14 bases between them. CDR3 sequence reads: CASSSLTDPNTEAFF. In DNA form, the CDR3 reads TGTGCCAGCAGCTCATTGACAGACCCTAACACTGAAGCTTTCTTT. The full variable domain, rest sourced from reference TRBV7-9 and TRBJ1-1, is DTGVSQNPRHKITKRGQNVTFRCDPISEHNRLYWYRQTLGQGPEFLTYFQNEAQLEKSRLLSDRFSAERPKGSFSTLEIQRTEQGDSAMYLCASSSLTDPNTEAFFGQGTRLTVV.

V and J are TRBV29-1 and TRBJ2-3, with D perhaps being TRBD1 or TRBD2 (5 bases each). The CDR3 is 13 residues long. Germline values: CDR1 SQVTM, CDR2 ANQGSEA. The CDR3 DNA is TGCAGTGTCCGGGACCGGAGCACAGATACGCAGTATTTT. This codes for CSVRDRSTDTQYF.

This clonotype was detected ten times or more. The chain is built from TRBV20-1 and TRBJ2-1; 7 bases align to TRBD2. The V gene's germline CDR1 is DFQATT and CDR2 SNEGSKA (reference sequence). The CDR3 contains 15 residues. This chain's CDR3 is CSAYPWRESSNEQFF. DNA of the CDR3: TGCTCCGCATACCCCTGGCGGGAGAGCAGCAATGAGCAGTTCTTC.

V and J are TRBV5-1 and TRBJ1-1; D is uncertain. Trimming pared 6 bases from V and 2 bases from J, leaving 8 bases between. The CDR3 loop spans 12 amino acids. Per germline, CDR1 SGHRS and CDR2 YFSETQ. The CDR3 DNA reads as TGCGCCAGCACGGCAGTTAACACTGAAGCTTTCTTT. Encoded protein: CASTAVNTEAFF.